Listed below are T cell receptor beta chains from one sample, sequenced in a study of T cells in localized non-small cell lung cancer. TCRdb's copy holds only in-frame clones and misses some; the assay was immunoSEQ multiplex PCR. This table has nearly 40,000 clones, 85% to 90% appearing once. The source material was peripheral blood, sampled before any cancer treatment. The receptors here all came from a man between 18 and 49 years old with stage I lung adenocarcinoma. Both conserved end residues are part of each CDR3. A D gene is named only where the DNA matches it firmly. Rows may omit the clone size; those that give it use once, few, many or a size class.

CDR3 protein: CAISESTGGNTGELFF
CDR3 DNA: TGTGCCATCAGTGAGTCAACAGGGGGAAACACCGGGGAGCTGTTTTTT
V gene: TRBV10-3
clone size: -
J gene: TRBJ2-2
D gene: TRBD1

CDR3 protein: CASRDGGAYEQYF
CDR3 DNA: TGTGCCAGCAGGGACGGGGGGGCCTACGAGCAGTACTTC
V gene: TRBV6-1
clone size: -
J gene: TRBJ2-7
D gene: TRBD2

CDR3 protein: CASSPRGSTSYNEQFF
CDR3 DNA: TGTGCCAGCAGCCCCCGCGGGTCGACCTCCTACAATGAGCAGTTCTTC
V gene: TRBV7-9
clone size: -
J gene: TRBJ2-1
D gene: -

CDR3 protein: CASSQGHEQYF
CDR3 DNA: TGTGCCAGTAGCCAAGGGCACGAGCAGTACTTC
V gene: TRBV19
clone size: -
J gene: TRBJ2-7
D gene: -

CDR3 protein: CAIRGTSGNEQFF
CDR3 DNA: TGTGCCATCAGGGGGACTAGCGGTAATGAGCAGTTCTTC
V gene: TRBV10-3
clone size: once
J gene: TRBJ2-1
D gene: TRBD2

CDR3 protein: CAWSRGGAGYNEQFF
CDR3 DNA: TGTGCCTGGAGTCGAGGAGGGGCCGGCTACAATGAGCAGTTCTTC
V gene: TRBV30
clone size: -
J gene: TRBJ2-1
D gene: -

CDR3 protein: CASSYGLFGYTF
CDR3 DNA: TGTGCCAGCAGCTACGGACTGTTCGGCTACACCTTC
V gene: TRBV7-9
clone size: -
J gene: TRBJ1-2
D gene: -

CDR3 protein: CATTPGRDYGYTF
CDR3 DNA: TGTGCCACTACTCCGGGACGGGACTATGGCTACACCTTC
V gene: TRBV10-3
clone size: -
J gene: TRBJ1-2
D gene: -

CDR3 protein: CASLLMGGNTEAFF
CDR3 DNA: TGTGCCAGCCTCTTGATGGGTGGGAACACTGAAGCTTTCTTT
V gene: TRBV7-9
clone size: once
J gene: TRBJ1-1
D gene: -

CDR3 protein: CASSQVTGRVEKLFF
CDR3 DNA: TGTGCCAGCAGCCAAGTGACAGGGCGGGTCGAAAAACTGTTTTTT
V gene: TRBV14
clone size: -
J gene: TRBJ1-4
D gene: TRBD1

CDR3 protein: CSAGRRAGQYF
CDR3 DNA: TGCAGTGCTGGCCGTCGTGCGGGCCAGTACTTC
V gene: TRBV20-1
clone size: once
J gene: TRBJ2-5
D gene: -

CDR3 protein: CASRRDRNNSPLHF
CDR3 DNA: TGTGCCAGCAGGAGGGACAGGAATAATTCACCCCTCCACTTT
V gene: TRBV6-1
clone size: -
J gene: TRBJ1-6
D gene: TRBD1

CDR3 protein: CASSLAADGYGYTF
CDR3 DNA: TGTGCCAGCAGCTTAGCAGCAGACGGCTATGGCTACACCTTC
V gene: TRBV7-8
clone size: -
J gene: TRBJ1-2
D gene: -

CDR3 protein: CAWIRADMNTEAFF
CDR3 DNA: TGTGCCTGGATTAGGGCAGATATGAACACTGAAGCTTTCTTT
V gene: TRBV30
clone size: few
J gene: TRBJ1-1
D gene: -

CDR3 protein: CASSQSLAGGYSSYNEQFF
CDR3 DNA: TGTGCCAGCAGCCAGAGTCTAGCGGGGGGTTACAGCTCCTACAATGAGCAGTTCTTC
V gene: TRBV7-3
clone size: -
J gene: TRBJ2-1
D gene: TRBD2

CDR3 protein: CASSLDRGNEKLFF
CDR3 DNA: TGTGCCAGCAGCCTGGACAGGGGTAATGAAAAACTGTTTTTT
V gene: TRBV11-2
clone size: -
J gene: TRBJ1-4
D gene: TRBD1

CDR3 protein: CAWSVSGTRETQYF
CDR3 DNA: TGTGCCTGGAGTGTCTCAGGGACCAGGGAGACCCAGTACTTC
V gene: TRBV30
clone size: -
J gene: TRBJ2-5
D gene: -

CDR3 protein: CASSLYGGNNQPQHF
CDR3 DNA: TGTGCCAGCAGCTTATACGGGGGGAACAATCAGCCCCAGCATTTT
V gene: TRBV7-9
clone size: -
J gene: TRBJ1-5
D gene: -

CDR3 protein: CASSKAGSSYEQYF
CDR3 DNA: TGTGCCAGTAGTAAGGCCGGGAGCTCCTACGAGCAGTACTTC
V gene: TRBV19
clone size: -
J gene: TRBJ2-7
D gene: -

CDR3 protein: CASSLLGETQYF
CDR3 DNA: TGTGCCAGCAGCTTACTCGGAGAGACCCAGTACTTC
V gene: TRBV7-9
clone size: few
J gene: TRBJ2-5
D gene: -

CDR3 protein: CASSQDPGGYEQYF
CDR3 DNA: TGCGCCAGCAGCCAAGATCCGGGCGGGTACGAGCAGTACTTC
V gene: TRBV4-1
clone size: -
J gene: TRBJ2-7
D gene: -

CDR3 protein: CASSLGGQGPTGELFF
CDR3 DNA: TGTGCCAGCAGCTTGGGGGGACAGGGGCCCACCGGGGAGCTGTTTTTT
V gene: TRBV5-5
clone size: -
J gene: TRBJ2-2
D gene: TRBD1

CDR3 protein: CASSIGQVVEKLFF
CDR3 DNA: TGTGCCAGTAGTATAGGACAGGTGGTGGAAAAACTGTTTTTT
V gene: TRBV19
clone size: -
J gene: TRBJ1-4
D gene: -

CDR3 protein: CALDREGYEQYF
CDR3 DNA: TGTGCCTTGGACAGGGAAGGCTACGAGCAGTACTTC
V gene: TRBV30
clone size: -
J gene: TRBJ2-7
D gene: TRBD1

CDR3 protein: CASSQDSASEKLFF
CDR3 DNA: TGTGCCAGCAGCCAAGATTCCGCAAGTGAAAAACTGTTTTTT
V gene: TRBV4-2
clone size: -
J gene: TRBJ1-4
D gene: -

CDR3 protein: CASSYGGRQETQYF
CDR3 DNA: TGTGCCAGCAGCTACGGGGGGCGGCAAGAGACCCAGTACTTC
V gene: TRBV5-4
clone size: -
J gene: TRBJ2-5
D gene: -

CDR3 protein: CASSGGGDTQYF
CDR3 DNA: TGTGCCAGCAGTGGTGGGGGCGATACGCAGTATTTT
V gene: TRBV6-1
clone size: once
J gene: TRBJ2-3
D gene: -

CDR3 protein: CASSLKGRMSEKLFF
CDR3 DNA: TGTGCCAGCAGTTTAAAAGGCAGGATGAGTGAAAAACTGTTTTTT
V gene: TRBV27
clone size: -
J gene: TRBJ1-4
D gene: -

CDR3 protein: CASSAPTRSYGYTF
CDR3 DNA: TGTGCCAGTAGTGCTCCCACTAGGAGCTATGGCTACACCTTC
V gene: TRBV19
clone size: -
J gene: TRBJ1-2
D gene: -

CDR3 protein: CASTIFRHGAEAFF
CDR3 DNA: TGTGCCAGCACCATCTTTAGGCACGGGGCTGAAGCTTTCTTT
V gene: TRBV6-5
clone size: -
J gene: TRBJ1-1
D gene: -

CDR3 protein: CASSSWTGGTFGYTF
CDR3 DNA: TGCGCCAGCAGCTCCTGGACAGGGGGCACTTTTGGCTACACCTTC
V gene: TRBV5-1
clone size: -
J gene: TRBJ1-2
D gene: TRBD1

CDR3 protein: CASSQDLEGYSNQPQHF
CDR3 DNA: TGCGCCAGCAGCCAAGATCTCGAGGGTTATAGCAATCAGCCCCAGCATTTT
V gene: TRBV4-3
clone size: few
J gene: TRBJ1-5
D gene: -

CDR3 protein: CASSLESRVGGHEQYF
CDR3 DNA: TGTGCCAGCAGCTTGGAATCCCGGGTCGGGGGTCACGAGCAGTACTTC
V gene: TRBV5-4
clone size: -
J gene: TRBJ2-7
D gene: -

CDR3 protein: CASSLDASFSYGYTF
CDR3 DNA: TGCGCCAGCAGCTTGGACGCCAGCTTTTCCTATGGCTACACCTTC
V gene: TRBV5-1
clone size: -
J gene: TRBJ1-2
D gene: -

CDR3 protein: CASRHRHGANEKLFF
CDR3 DNA: TGTGCCAGCAGACATCGTCACGGAGCTAATGAAAAACTGTTTTTT
V gene: TRBV27
clone size: -
J gene: TRBJ1-4
D gene: -

CDR3 protein: CASSLGPNYGYTF
CDR3 DNA: TGCGCCAGCAGCCTCGGTCCTAACTATGGCTACACCTTC
V gene: TRBV4-1
clone size: -
J gene: TRBJ1-2
D gene: -

CDR3 protein: CASSSRSGSNEKLFF
CDR3 DNA: TGTGCCAGCAGCTCCCGCTCAGGGTCCAATGAAAAACTGTTTTTT
V gene: TRBV7-2
clone size: -
J gene: TRBJ1-4
D gene: -

CDR3 protein: CASTRGTGQGPQYHEQYF
CDR3 DNA: TGTGCCAGCACCCGGGGGACAGGCCAGGGTCCTCAGTACCACGAGCAGTACTTC
V gene: TRBV27
clone size: -
J gene: TRBJ2-7
D gene: TRBD1

CDR3 protein: CASSSTGAIFGNWYGYTF
CDR3 DNA: TGTGCCAGCAGCTCCACAGGGGCGATTTTCGGAAATTGGTATGGCTACACCTTC
V gene: TRBV13
clone size: few
J gene: TRBJ1-2
D gene: TRBD1

CDR3 protein: CASSINAGGSQPQHF
CDR3 DNA: TGTGCCAGTAGTATCAACGCTGGTGGGAGTCAGCCCCAGCATTTT
V gene: TRBV19
clone size: -
J gene: TRBJ1-5
D gene: -

CDR3 protein: CASRGTGNEKLFF
CDR3 DNA: TGTGCCAGCAGGGGGACAGGGAACGAAAAACTGTTTTTT
V gene: TRBV6-5
clone size: once
J gene: TRBJ1-4
D gene: TRBD1

CDR3 protein: CASGLPRQGAGELFF
CDR3 DNA: TGTGCCAGCGGATTGCCGAGACAGGGGGCGGGGGAGCTGTTTTTT
V gene: TRBV28
clone size: once
J gene: TRBJ2-2
D gene: TRBD1

CDR3 protein: CASSLFRADTQYF
CDR3 DNA: TGTGCCAGCAGCTTGTTCCGGGCAGATACGCAGTATTTT
V gene: TRBV7-6
clone size: -
J gene: TRBJ2-3
D gene: -

CDR3 protein: CASTLNTEAFF
CDR3 DNA: TGTGCCAGCACCCTGAACACTGAAGCTTTCTTT
V gene: TRBV25-1
clone size: -
J gene: TRBJ1-1
D gene: -